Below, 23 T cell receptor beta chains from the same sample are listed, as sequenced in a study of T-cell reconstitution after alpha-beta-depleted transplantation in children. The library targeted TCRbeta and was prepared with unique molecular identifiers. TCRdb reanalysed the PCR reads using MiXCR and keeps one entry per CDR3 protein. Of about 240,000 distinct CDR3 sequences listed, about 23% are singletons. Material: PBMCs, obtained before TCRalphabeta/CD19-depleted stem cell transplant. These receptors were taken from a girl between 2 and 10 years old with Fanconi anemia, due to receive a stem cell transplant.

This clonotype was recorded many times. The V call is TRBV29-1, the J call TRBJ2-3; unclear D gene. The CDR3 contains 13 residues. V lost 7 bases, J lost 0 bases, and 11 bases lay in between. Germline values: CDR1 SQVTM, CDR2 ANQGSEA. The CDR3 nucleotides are TGCAGCGCCGACTTGGTCAGCACAGATACGCAGTATTTT. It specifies CSADLVSTDTQYF.

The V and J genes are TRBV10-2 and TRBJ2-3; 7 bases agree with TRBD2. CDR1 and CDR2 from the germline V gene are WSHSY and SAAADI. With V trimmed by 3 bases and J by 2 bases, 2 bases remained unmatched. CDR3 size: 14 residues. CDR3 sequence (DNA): TGCGCCAGCAGTGATTGGGACTACACAGATACGCAGTATTTT. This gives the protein CASSDWDYTDTQYF.

The CDR3 sequence: CASSLEGADTDTQYF. CDR3 DNA: TGTGCCAGCAGCTTGGAGGGGGCAGACACAGATACGCAGTATTTT. The chain carries TRBV7-9 and TRBJ2-3; D perhaps matches TRBD1 (7 bases). The V gene lost 3 bases and the J gene lost 2 bases, with 12 bases spanning the gap. The CDR3 spans 15 residues. Germline CDR1 and CDR2: SEHNR and FQNEAQ (reference sequence).

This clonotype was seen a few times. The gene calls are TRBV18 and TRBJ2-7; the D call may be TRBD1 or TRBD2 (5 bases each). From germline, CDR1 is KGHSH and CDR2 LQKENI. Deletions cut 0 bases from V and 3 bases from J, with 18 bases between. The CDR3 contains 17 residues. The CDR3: CASSPPPTHRGYYEQYF. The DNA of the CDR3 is TGTGCCAGCTCACCACCCCCAACACATCGGGGCTACTACGAGCAGTACTTC.

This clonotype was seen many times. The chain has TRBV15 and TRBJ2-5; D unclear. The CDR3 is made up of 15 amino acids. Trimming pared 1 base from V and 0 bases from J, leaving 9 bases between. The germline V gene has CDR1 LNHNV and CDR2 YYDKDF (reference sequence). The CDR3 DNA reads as TGTGCCACCAGCAGAGTCCTAACGTACCAAGAGACCCAGTACTTC. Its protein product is CATSRVLTYQETQYF.

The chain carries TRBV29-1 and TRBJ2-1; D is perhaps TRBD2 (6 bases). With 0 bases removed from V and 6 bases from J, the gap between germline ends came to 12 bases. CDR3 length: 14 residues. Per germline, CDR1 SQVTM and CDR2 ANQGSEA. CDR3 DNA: TGCAGCGTTGAAGATCCGGGAGTCGGCAATGAGCAGTTCTTC. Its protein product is CSVEDPGVGNEQFF.

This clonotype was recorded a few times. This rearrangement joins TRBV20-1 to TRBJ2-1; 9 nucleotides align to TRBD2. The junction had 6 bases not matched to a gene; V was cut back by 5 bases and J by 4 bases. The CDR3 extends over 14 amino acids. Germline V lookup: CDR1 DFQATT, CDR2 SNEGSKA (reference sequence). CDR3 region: CSASREGPYNEQFF. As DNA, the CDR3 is TGCAGTGCTTCGCGGGAGGGCCCTTACAATGAGCAGTTCTTC.

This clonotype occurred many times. CDR3 protein: CSARSPSIYGYTF. CDR3 bases: TGCAGTGCTAGATCCCCTAGTATCTATGGCTACACCTTC. The rearrangement links TRBV20-1 to TRBJ1-2, with unresolved D. The germline V and J ends were trimmed by 2 bases and 4 bases, with 11 bases remaining between them. Per germline, CDR1 DFQATT and CDR2 SNEGSKA (reference sequence). CDR3 size: 13 residues.

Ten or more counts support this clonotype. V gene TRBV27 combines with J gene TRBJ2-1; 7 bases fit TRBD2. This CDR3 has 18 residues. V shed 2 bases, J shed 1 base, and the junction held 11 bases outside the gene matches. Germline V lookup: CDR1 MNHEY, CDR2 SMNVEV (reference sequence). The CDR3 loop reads CASSLPNGRSGSYNEQFF. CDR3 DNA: TGTGCCAGCAGTTTACCAAACGGGAGGTCCGGTTCCTACAATGAGCAGTTCTTC.

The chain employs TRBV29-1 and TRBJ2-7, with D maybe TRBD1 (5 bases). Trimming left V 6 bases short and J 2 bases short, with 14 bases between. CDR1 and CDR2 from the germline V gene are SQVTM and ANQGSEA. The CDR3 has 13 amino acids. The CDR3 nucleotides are TGCAGCGTCAGTAGTGACAGCCCCTACGAGCAGTACTTC. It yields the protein CSVSSDSPYEQYF.

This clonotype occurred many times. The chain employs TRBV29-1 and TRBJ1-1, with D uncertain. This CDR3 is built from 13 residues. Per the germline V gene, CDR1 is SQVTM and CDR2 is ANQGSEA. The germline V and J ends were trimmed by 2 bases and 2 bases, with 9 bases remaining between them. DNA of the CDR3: TGCAGCGTTGAAAGACGGCTTAACACTGAAGCTTTCTTT. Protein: CSVERRLNTEAFF.

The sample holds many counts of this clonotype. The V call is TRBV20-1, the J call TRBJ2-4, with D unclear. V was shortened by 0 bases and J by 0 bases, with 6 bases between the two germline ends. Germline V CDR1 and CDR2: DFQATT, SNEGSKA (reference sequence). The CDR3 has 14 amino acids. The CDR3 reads CSAREQIAKNIQYF. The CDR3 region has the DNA TGCAGTGCTAGAGAGCAGATAGCCAAAAACATTCAGTACTTC.

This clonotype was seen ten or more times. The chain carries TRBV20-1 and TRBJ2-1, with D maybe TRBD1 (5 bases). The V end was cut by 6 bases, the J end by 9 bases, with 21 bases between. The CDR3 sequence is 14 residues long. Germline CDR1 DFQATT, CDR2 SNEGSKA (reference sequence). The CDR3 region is CSARQLVRAGEQFF. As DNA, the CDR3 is TGCAGTGCCAGACAGCTAGTCCGGGCTGGTGAGCAGTTCTTC.

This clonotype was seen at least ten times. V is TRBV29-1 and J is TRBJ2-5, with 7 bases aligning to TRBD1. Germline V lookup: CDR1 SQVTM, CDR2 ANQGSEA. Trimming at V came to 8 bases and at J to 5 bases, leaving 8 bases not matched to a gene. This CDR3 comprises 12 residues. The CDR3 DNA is TGCAGCACCAGAGGACAGGCGGAGACCCAGTACTTC. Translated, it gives CSTRGQAETQYF. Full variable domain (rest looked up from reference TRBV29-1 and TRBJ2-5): SAVISQKPSRDICQRGTSLTIQCQVDSQVTMMFWYRQQPGQSLTLIATANQGSEATYESGFVIDKFPISRPNLTFSTLTVSNMSPEDSSIYLCSTRGQAETQYFGPGTRLLVL.

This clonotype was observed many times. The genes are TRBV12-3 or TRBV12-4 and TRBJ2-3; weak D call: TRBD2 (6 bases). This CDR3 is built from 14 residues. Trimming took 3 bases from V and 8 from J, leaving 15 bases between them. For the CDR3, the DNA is TGTGCCAGCAGTTTCCTAAGACTAGAGGCTACGCAGTATTTT. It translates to CASSFLRLEATQYF.

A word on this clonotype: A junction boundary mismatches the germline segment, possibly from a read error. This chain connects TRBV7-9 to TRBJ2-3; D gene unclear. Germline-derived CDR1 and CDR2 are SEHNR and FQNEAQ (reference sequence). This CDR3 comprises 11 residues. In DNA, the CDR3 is TGTGCCAGCAGCTTATGGGATACGCGGTATTTT. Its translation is CASSLWDTRYF.

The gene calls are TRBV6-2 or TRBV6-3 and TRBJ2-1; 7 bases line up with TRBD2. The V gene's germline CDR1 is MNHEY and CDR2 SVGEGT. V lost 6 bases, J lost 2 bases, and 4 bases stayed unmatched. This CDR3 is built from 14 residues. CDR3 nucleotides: TGTGCCAGCAGCCGGACTAGGACCTACAATGAGCAGTTCTTC. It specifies CASSRTRTYNEQFF.

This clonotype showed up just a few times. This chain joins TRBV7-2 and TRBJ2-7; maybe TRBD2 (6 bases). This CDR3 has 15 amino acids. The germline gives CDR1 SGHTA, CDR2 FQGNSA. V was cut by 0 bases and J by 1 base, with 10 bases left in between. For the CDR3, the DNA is TGTGCCAGCAGCTTAGCTGCGCGGGGATCCTACGAGCAGTACTTC. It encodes CASSLAARGSYEQYF. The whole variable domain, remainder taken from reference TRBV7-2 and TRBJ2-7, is GAGVSQSPSNKVTEKGKDVELRCDPISGHTALYWYRQSLGQGLEFLIYFQGNSAPDKSGLPSDRFSAERTGGSVSTLTIQRTQQEDSAVYLCASSLAARGSYEQYFGPGTRLTVT.

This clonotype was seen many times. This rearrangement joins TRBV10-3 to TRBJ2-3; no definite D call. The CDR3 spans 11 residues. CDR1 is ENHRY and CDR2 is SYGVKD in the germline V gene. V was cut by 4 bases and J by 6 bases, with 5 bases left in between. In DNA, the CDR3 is TGTGCCATCAGTGGATACGATACGCAGTATTTT. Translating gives CAISGYDTQYF.

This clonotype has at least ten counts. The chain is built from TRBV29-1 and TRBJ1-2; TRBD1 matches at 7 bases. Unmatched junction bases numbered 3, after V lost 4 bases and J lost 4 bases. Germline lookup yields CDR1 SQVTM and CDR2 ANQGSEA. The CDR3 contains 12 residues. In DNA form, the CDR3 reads TGCAGCGTTGGAGGGACAGTCTATGGCTACACCTTC. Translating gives CSVGGTVYGYTF.

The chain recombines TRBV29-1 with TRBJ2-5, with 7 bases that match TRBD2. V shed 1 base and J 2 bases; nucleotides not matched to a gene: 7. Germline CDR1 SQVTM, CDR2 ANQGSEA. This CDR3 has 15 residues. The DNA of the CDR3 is TGCAGCGTTGAAGTACTAGCGTCAGGACAAGAGACCCAGTACTTC. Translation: CSVEVLASGQETQYF.

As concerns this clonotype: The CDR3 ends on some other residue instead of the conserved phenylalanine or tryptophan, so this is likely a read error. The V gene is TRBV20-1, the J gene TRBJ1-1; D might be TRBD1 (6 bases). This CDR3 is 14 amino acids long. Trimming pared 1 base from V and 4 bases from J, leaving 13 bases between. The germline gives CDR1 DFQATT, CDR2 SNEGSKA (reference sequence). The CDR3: CSARARGVVTEAFY. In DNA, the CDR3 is TGCAGTGCTAGAGCTAGGGGGGTGGTCACTGAAGCTTTCTAT.

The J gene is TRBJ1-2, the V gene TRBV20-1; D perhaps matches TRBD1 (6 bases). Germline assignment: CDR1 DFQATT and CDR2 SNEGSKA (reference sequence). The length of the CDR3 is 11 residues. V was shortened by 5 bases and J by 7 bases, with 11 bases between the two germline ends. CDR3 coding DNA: TGCAGTGCTCTGGACAGAAGTGGCTACACCTTC. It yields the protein CSALDRSGYTF.